This TCR beta chain was profiled in a study of cytomegalovirus exposure and HLA in healthy donors. Looking at the study overall: Unique TCRs numbering roughly 85 million, obtained from HLA-typed donors, made up an early data release.

The study ran its PCR with 60 Vbeta and 13 Jbeta primers. TCRdb's table, derived via immunoSEQ multiplex PCR, lists solely in-frame clones and lacks some. Of about 140,000 clones listed, about 80% are singletons. The CDR3 runs 15 residues. Germline CDR1 SGHRS, CDR2 YFSETQ. Germline trimming cut 1 base from V and 4 bases from J; bases unmatched to any gene: 4. General study results and limits: A later analysis linked a missense DCLRE1C variant to TCR beta V- and J-gene trimming. The study flagged approximately 180 TCR beta chains as cytomegalovirus-associated.

On this clone itself: Its cognate antigen is unknown.

J is TRBJ2-3 and V is TRBV5-1; TRBD2 matches at 9 bases. The receptor was derived from a woman under 30 in good health and CMV-seropositive. Sequenced material: PBMCs. The CDR3 DNA reads as TGCGCCAGCAGCTTGTTTAGCGGGGGTGCAGATACGCAGTATTTT. Its protein is CASSLFSGGADTQYF.